A single sample is the source of the 11 T cell receptor beta chains below, sequenced in a study of Ad26.COV2.S vaccination and SARS-CoV-2 variants. Here immunoSEQ multiplex PCR was the method, and the copy in TCRdb shows in-frame clones only, minus some. The top ten clones hold just under 5% of a sample with roughly 350,000 clones, roughly 91% of them seen once. Treatment in this sample: around 19 received Ad26.COV2.S at low or high dose, single or two shots; 5 received placebo; per-sample allocation not given. The samples were gathered on day 63 after the first injection of vaccine or placebo. The specimen comprised peripheral blood, sampled in a trial of Ad26.COV2.S vaccine versus placebo. The receptor set was obtained from a person between 18 and 59 years old who received the Ad26.COV2.S COVID-19 vaccine or a placebo.

This clone was found a few times. The chain joins TRBV9 to TRBJ1-2; D is unclear. CDR1 SGDLS and CDR2 YYNGEE come from the germline V gene. The CDR3 has 13 amino acids. V lost 0 bases, J lost 5 bases, and 8 bases lay in between. The CDR3 DNA sequence: TGTGCCAGCAGCGTAGAGGGCGGATATGGCTACACCTTC. It encodes CASSVEGGYGYTF.

The genes are TRBV7-8 and TRBJ1-5, with a tentative D call TRBD1 (5 bases). Trimming removed 5 bases from V and 4 bases from J, with 9 bases in between. This CDR3 region has 13 residues. CDR1 is SGHVS, CDR2 FQNEAQ, per germline. This CDR3 is CASSVTGNQPQHF. The DNA for the CDR3 is TGTGCCAGCAGCGTAACAGGTAATCAGCCCCAGCATTTT.

The chain joins TRBV7-8 to TRBJ1-5; 9 bases agree with TRBD1. The germline V gene has CDR1 SGHVS and CDR2 FQNEAQ. With 5 bases clipped from V and 6 bases from J, the junction kept 11 bases outside the gene matches. There are 16 residues in the CDR3. This CDR3 is CASSGPGTGSRQPQHF. The CDR3 nucleotides read TGTGCCAGCAGCGGCCCCGGGACAGGGAGTCGTCAGCCCCAGCATTTT.

The V gene is TRBV27, the J gene TRBJ2-3, with TRBD1 matching 7 bases. Germline V gene lookup returns CDR1 MNHEY and CDR2 SMNVEV (reference sequence). The CDR3 covers 15 residues. The junction had 8 bases not matched to a gene; V was cut back by 6 bases and J by 2 bases. CDR3: CASSHRQGLTDTQYF. In DNA, the CDR3 is TGTGCCAGCAGCCATCGACAGGGCCTCACAGATACGCAGTATTTT.

V gene TRBV4-3 combines with J gene TRBJ2-3, with 8 bases aligning to TRBD2. This CDR3 has 15 amino acids. Trimming cost V 4 bases and J 10 bases; bases outside gene matches: 13. Germline CDR1 and CDR2: LGHNA and YSLEER. The CDR3: CASSRDPGLGSAQYF. DNA of the CDR3: TGCGCCAGCAGCCGAGATCCGGGACTAGGTTCGGCGCAGTATTTT.

J is TRBJ2-2 and V is TRBV18, with D maybe TRBD2 (6 bases). The CDR3 runs to 15 residues. V lost 0 bases and J lost 6, with 11 bases in between. Germline CDR1 KGHSH, CDR2 LQKENI. CDR3 DNA sequence: TGTGCCAGCTCACCACCGGGGGGTGCACCCGGGGAGCTGTTTTTT. Translating gives CASSPPGGAPGELFF.

The CDR3 is CASSLLSSYNEQFF. The CDR3 bases are TGTGCCAGCAGCTTACTGAGCTCCTACAATGAGCAGTTCTTC. The chain is built from TRBV7-8 and TRBJ2-1, with D unresolved. Germline loops: CDR1 SGHVS, CDR2 FQNEAQ. Trimming cost V 2 bases and J 0 bases, with 5 bases left between them. The length of the CDR3 is 14 residues.

The gene calls are TRBV3-1 (or the pseudogene TRBV3-2) and TRBJ2-7; a possible D gene is TRBD2 (5 bases). The V gene lost 2 bases and the J gene lost 2 bases, with 16 bases spanning the gap. The CDR3 runs to 16 residues. Germline V lookup: CDR1 LGHDT, CDR2 YNNKEL (reference sequence). In DNA, the CDR3 is TGTGCCAGCAGCCAACGACTACTTGCCCAGGCCTACGAGCAGTACTTC. Amino acids: CASSQRLLAQAYEQYF.

The V gene is TRBV19, the J gene TRBJ2-1, with 10 bases identical to TRBD1. Germline lookup yields CDR1 LNHDA and CDR2 SQIVND (reference sequence). Trimming removed 8 bases from V and 10 bases from J; junction bases left unmatched: 11. This CDR3 has 14 amino acids. CDR3 residues: CASGIGQGVGEQFF. DNA of the CDR3: TGTGCCAGTGGGATAGGACAGGGGGTTGGCGAGCAGTTCTTC.

The rearrangement joins TRBV10-3 to TRBJ2-2; TRBD2 matches 8 bases. CDR1 and CDR2 from the germline V gene are ENHRY and SYGVKD. V gave up 1 base and J gave up 2 bases; unmatched junction bases: 3. This CDR3 has 16 residues. CDR3 residues: CAISEWTSRNTGELFF. In DNA form, the CDR3 reads TGTGCCATCAGTGAGTGGACTAGCCGAAACACCGGGGAGCTGTTTTTT.

The chain uses TRBV5-6 and TRBJ2-1, with 7 bases matching TRBD2. Germline-derived CDR1 and CDR2 are SGHDT and YYEEEE. CDR3 length: 14 residues. V lost 0 bases to trimming and J lost 8 bases; unmatched junction nucleotides: 5. CDR3 sequence reads: CASSLAGGVDEQFF. CDR3 in DNA: TGTGCCAGCAGCTTGGCGGGAGGAGTGGATGAGCAGTTCTTC.